Each of the 6 T cell receptor beta chains below was sequenced from the same sample in a study of identical twins. TCRdb re-analysed the 5' RACE reads in MiXCR, keeping a single row per CDR3 protein. The table has fewer than 650,000 distinct CDR3 sequences, 7.1% seen once. These data were also filed under a second study, of yellow fever vaccine responses in identical twins.

Material for sequencing was PBMCs. Every receptor here comes from a woman under 30 in good health.

V gene TRBV29-1 combines with J gene TRBJ1-3; D ambiguous. Germline V gene sequence: CDR1 SQVTM, CDR2 ANQGSEA. V was clipped by 3 bases and J by 0 bases, with 6 bases between them. This CDR3 spans 13 amino acids. CDR3: CSVEGFSGNTIYF. CDR3 coding DNA: TGCAGCGTTGAGGGGTTCTCTGGAAACACCATATATTTT.

The V call is TRBV18, the J call TRBJ2-7; 9 bases match TRBD2. The CDR3 is made up of 15 amino acids. After removal of 5 bases from V and 0 bases from J, the junction contained 5 bases not matched to a gene. Per germline, CDR1 KGHSH and CDR2 LQKENI. The DNA of the CDR3 is TGTGCCAGCTCATTAGCGGGAGTCTCCTCCTACGAGCAGTACTTC. As protein: CASSLAGVSSYEQYF. Drawing the rest from reference TRBV18 and TRBJ2-7, the complete variable domain is NAGVMQNPRHLVRRRGQEARLRCSPMKGHSHVYWYRQLPEEGLKFMVYLQKENIIDESGMPKERFSAEFPKEGPSILRIQQVVRGDSAAYFCASSLAGVSSYEQYFGPGTRLTVT.

This clonotype has a handful of counts. The chain is built from TRBV15 and TRBJ2-2; 11 nucleotides match TRBD1. V gave up 5 bases and J gave up 7 bases; unmatched junction bases: 6. CDR1 LNHNV and CDR2 YYDKDF come from the germline V gene (reference sequence). The CDR3 is made up of 15 amino acids. CDR3 in amino acids: CATSLTGTGGGELFF. CDR3 nucleotide sequence: TGTGCCACCAGCCTAACCGGGACAGGGGGCGGGGAGCTGTTTTTT.

This chain uses TRBV10-3 with TRBJ2-2; 14 bases fit TRBD2. V shed 8 bases, J shed 4 bases, and the junction held 6 bases outside the gene matches. The CDR3 is 16 amino acids. Germline values: CDR1 ENHRY, CDR2 SYGVKD. The CDR3 reads CAIQGLAGVATGELFF. The CDR3 DNA reads TGTGCCATCCAGGGACTAGCGGGAGTCGCCACCGGGGAGCTGTTTTTT.

The chain recombines TRBV20-1 with TRBJ1-5, with TRBD1 identical over 10 bases. The CDR3 consists of 17 residues. Germline CDR1 and CDR2: DFQATT and SNEGSKA (reference sequence). V lost 4 bases to trimming and J lost 1 base; unmatched junction nucleotides: 10. DNA of the CDR3: TGCAGTGCTACCCAGACAGGGGGCGGGAGGAGCAATCAGCCCCAGCATTTT. Protein product: CSATQTGGGRSNQPQHF.

This clonotype came up a few times. The V gene is TRBV5-1, the J gene TRBJ1-6; tentative D call: TRBD1 (6 bases). The CDR3 has 14 amino acids. The V gene's germline CDR1 is SGHRS and CDR2 YFSETQ. V lost 4 bases and J 9 bases, leaving 14 bases between the germline ends. DNA of the CDR3: TGCGCCAGCAGCCCAGGGGCCTCGGCTTCACCCCTCCACTTT. This codes for CASSPGASASPLHF.